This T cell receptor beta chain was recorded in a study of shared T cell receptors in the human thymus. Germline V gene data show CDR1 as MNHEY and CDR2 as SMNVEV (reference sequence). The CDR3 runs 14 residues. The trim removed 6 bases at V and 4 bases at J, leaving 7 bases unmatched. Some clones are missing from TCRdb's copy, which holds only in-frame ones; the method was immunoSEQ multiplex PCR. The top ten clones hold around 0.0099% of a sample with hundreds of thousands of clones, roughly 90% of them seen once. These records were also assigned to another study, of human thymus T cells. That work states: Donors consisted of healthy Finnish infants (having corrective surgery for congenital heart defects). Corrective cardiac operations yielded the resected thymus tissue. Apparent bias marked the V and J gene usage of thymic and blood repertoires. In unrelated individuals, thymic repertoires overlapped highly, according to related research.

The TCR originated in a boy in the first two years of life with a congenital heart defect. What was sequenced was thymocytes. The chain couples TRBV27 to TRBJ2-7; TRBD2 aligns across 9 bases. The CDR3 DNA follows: TGTGCCAGCAGCTCCGGACTAGCGAGATACGAGCAGTACTTC. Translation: CASSSGLARYEQYF.